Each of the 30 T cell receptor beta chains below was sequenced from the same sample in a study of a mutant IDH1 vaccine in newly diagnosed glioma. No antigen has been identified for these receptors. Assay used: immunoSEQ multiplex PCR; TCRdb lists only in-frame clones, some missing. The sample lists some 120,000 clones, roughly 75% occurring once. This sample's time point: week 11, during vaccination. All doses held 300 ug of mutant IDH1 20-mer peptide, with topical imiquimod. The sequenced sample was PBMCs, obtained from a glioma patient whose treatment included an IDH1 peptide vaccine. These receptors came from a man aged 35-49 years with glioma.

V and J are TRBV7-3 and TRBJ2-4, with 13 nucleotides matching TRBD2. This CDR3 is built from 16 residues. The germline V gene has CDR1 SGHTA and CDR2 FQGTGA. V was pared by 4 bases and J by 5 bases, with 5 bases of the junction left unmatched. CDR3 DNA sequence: TGTGCCAGCAGCTCTGGACTAGCGGGAGCGCAAAACATTCAGTACTTC. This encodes CASSSGLAGAQNIQYF.

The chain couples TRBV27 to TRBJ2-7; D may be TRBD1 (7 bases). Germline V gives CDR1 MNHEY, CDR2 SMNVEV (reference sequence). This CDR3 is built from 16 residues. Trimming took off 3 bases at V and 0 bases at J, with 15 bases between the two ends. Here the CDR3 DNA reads TGTGCCAGCAGTTTCCCCCCGGGGGACAGCTCCTACGAGCAGTACTTC. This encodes CASSFPPGDSSYEQYF.

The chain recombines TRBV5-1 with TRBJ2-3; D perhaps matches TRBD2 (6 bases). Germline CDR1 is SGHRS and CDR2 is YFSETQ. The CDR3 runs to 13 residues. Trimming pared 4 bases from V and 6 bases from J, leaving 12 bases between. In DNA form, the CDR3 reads TGCGCCAGCAGCCCGGGAGACGTGGATACGCAGTATTTT. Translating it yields CASSPGDVDTQYF.

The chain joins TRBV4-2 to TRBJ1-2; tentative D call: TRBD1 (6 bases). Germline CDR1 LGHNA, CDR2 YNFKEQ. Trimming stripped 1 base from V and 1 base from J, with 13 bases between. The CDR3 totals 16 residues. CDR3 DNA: TGTGCCAGCAGCCAAGTAGGTCGGGGGCTTAACTATGGCTACACCTTC. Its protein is CASSQVGRGLNYGYTF.

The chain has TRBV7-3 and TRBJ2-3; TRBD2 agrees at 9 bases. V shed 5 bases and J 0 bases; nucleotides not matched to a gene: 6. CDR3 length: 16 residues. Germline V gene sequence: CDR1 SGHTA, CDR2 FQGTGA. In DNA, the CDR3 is TGTGCCAGCAGCCCGAGCGGGAGGACTAGCACAGATACGCAGTATTTT. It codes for CASSPSGRTSTDTQYF.

CDR3 in amino acids: CSVEDPTIGTEAFF. Written as DNA, the CDR3 is TGCAGCGTTGAAGATCCTACTATTGGGACTGAAGCTTTCTTT. V is TRBV29-1 and J is TRBJ1-1; D not resolved. Trimming took 0 bases from V and 5 from J, leaving 13 bases between them. This CDR3 comprises 14 residues. CDR1 and CDR2 (germline): SQVTM, ANQGSEA.

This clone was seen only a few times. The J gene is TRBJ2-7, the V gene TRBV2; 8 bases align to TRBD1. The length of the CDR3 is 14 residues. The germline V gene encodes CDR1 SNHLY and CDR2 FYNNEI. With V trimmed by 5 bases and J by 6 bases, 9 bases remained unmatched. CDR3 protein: CASSSGRGRLEQYF. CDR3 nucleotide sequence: TGTGCCAGCAGTTCGGGCAGGGGGCGACTCGAGCAGTACTTC.

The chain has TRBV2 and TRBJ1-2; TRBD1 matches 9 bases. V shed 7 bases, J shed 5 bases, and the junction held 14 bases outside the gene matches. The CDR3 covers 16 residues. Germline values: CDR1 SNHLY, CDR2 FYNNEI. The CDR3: CASMVKPGQGIYGYTF. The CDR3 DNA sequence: TGTGCCAGCATGGTCAAACCGGGACAGGGTATATATGGCTACACCTTC.

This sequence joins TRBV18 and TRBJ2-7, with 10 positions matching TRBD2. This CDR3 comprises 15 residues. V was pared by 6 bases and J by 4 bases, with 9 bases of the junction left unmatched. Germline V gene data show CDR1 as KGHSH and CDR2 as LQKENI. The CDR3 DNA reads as TGTGCCAGCTCTCCAAGGACTAGCGGTAAATACGAGCAGTACTTC. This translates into CASSPRTSGKYEQYF. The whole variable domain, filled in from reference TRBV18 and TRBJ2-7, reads NAGVMQNPRHLVRRRGQEARLRCSPMKGHSHVYWYRQLPEEGLKFMVYLQKENIIDESGMPKERFSAEFPKEGPSILRIQQVVRGDSAAYFCASSPRTSGKYEQYFGPGTRLTVT.

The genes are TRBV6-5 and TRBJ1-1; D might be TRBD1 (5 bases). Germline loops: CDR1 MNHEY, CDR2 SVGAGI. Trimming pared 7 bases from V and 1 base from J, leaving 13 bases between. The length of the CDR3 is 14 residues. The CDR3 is CASTWGRSNTEAFF. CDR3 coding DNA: TGTGCCAGCACTTGGGGCCGGTCGAACACTGAAGCTTTCTTT.

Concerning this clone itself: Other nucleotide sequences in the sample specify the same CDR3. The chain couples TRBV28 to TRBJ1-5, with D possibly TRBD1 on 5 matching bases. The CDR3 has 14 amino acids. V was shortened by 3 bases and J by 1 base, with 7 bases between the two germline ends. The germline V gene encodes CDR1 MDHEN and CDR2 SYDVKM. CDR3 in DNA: TGTGCCAGCAGTTTGGGGCCAAGCAATCAGCCCCAGCATTTT. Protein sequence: CASSLGPSNQPQHF.

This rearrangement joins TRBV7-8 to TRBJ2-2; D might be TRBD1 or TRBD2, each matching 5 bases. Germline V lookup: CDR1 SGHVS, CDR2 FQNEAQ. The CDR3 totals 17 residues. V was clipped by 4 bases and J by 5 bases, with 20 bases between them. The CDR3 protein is CASSSVGDPTMTGELFF. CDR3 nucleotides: TGTGCCAGCAGCTCCGTAGGGGACCCAACAATGACCGGGGAGCTGTTTTTT.

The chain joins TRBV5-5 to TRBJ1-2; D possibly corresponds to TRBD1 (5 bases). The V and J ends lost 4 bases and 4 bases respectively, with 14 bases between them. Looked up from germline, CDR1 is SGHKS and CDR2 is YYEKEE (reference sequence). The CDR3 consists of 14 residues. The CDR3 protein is CASSPGNEFYGYTF. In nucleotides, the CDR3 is TGTGCCAGCAGCCCAGGGAACGAGTTCTATGGCTACACCTTC.

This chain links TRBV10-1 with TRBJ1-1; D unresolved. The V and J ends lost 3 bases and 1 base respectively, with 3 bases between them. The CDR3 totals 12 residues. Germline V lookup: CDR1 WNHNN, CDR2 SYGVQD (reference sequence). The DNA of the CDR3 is TGCGCCAGCAGTGACAGGAACACTGAAGCTTTCTTT. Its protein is CASSDRNTEAFF.

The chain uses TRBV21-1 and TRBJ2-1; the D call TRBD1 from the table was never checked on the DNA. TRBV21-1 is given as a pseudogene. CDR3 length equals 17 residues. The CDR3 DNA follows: TGTGCCAGCAGCCAAATTTCAGACAGGGTGTGGGGACATGAGCAGTTCTTC. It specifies CASSQISDRVWGHEQFF.

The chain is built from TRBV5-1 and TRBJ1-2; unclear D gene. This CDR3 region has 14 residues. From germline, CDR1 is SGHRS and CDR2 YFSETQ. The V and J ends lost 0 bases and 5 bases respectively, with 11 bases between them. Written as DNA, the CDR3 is TGCGCCAGCAGCTTGGAGGGCAGGCAGTATGGCTACACCTTC. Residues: CASSLEGRQYGYTF.

CDR3 loop: CASTREGVTGETQYF. CDR3 DNA: TGCGCCAGCACCCGCGAGGGGGTCACGGGGGAGACCCAGTACTTC. The J gene is TRBJ2-5, the V gene TRBV5-1, with D possibly being TRBD1 (6 bases). Germline values: CDR1 SGHRS, CDR2 YFSETQ. Trimming stripped 6 bases from V and 5 bases from J, with 20 bases between. CDR3 length: 15 amino acids.

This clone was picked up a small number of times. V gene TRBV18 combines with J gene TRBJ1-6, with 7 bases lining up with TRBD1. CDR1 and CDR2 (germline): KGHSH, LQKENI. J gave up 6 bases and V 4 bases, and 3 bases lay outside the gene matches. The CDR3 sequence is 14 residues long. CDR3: CASSLGQVNSPLHF. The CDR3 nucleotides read TGTGCCAGCTCACTTGGACAGGTTAATTCACCCCTCCACTTT.

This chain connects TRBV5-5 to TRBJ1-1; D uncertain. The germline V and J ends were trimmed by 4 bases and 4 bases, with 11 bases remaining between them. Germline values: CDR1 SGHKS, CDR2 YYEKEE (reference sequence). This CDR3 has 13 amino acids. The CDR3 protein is CASSPFAGTEAFF. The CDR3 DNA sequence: TGTGCCAGCAGCCCCTTCGCGGGCACTGAAGCTTTCTTT.

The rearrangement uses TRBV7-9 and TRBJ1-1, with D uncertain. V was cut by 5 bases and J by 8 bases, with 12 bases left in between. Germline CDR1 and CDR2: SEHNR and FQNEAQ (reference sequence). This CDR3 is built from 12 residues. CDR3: CASSDTDLEAFF. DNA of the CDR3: TGTGCCAGCAGCGATACAGATTTAGAAGCTTTCTTT. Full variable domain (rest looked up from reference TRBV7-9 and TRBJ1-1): DTGVSQNPRHKITKRGQNVTFRCDPISEHNRLYWYRQTLGQGPEFLTYFQNEAQLEKSRLLSDRFSAERPKGSFSTLEIQRTEQGDSAMYLCASSDTDLEAFFGQGTRLTVV.

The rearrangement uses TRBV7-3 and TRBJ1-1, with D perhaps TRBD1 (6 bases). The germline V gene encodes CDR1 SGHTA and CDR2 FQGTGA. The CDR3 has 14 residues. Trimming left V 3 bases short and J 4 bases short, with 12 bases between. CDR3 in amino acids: CASSFRGHGTEAFF. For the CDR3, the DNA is TGTGCCAGCAGCTTCCGGGGGCATGGCACTGAAGCTTTCTTT. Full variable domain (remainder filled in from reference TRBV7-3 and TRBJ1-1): GAGVSQTPSNKVTEKGKYVELRCDPISGHTALYWYRQSLGQGPEFLIYFQGTGAADDSGLPNDRFFAVRPEGSVSTLKIQRTERGDSAVYLCASSFRGHGTEAFFGQGTRLTVV.

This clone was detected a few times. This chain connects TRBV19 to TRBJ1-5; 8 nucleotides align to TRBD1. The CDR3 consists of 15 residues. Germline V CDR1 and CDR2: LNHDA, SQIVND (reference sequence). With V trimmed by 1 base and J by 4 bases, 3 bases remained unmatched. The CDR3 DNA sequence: TGTGCCAGTAGTATAGGGGACAGGCCGAATCAGCCCCAGCATTTT. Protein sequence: CASSIGDRPNQPQHF.

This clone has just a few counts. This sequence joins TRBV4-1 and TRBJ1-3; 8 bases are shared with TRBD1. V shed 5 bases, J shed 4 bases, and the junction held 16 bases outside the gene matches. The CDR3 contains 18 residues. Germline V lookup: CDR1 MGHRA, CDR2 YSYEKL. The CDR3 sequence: CASSSGQGSEARGNTIYF. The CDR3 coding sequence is TGCGCCAGCAGCTCAGGACAGGGCAGTGAAGCCCGAGGAAACACCATATATTTT.

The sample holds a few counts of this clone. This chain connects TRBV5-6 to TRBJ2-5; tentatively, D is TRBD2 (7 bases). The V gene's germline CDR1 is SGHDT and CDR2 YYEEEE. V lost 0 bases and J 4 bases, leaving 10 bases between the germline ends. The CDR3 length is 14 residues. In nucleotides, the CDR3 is TGTGCCAGCAGCTTGGAGGGGGGGGCAGAGACCCAGTACTTC. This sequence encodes CASSLEGGAETQYF.

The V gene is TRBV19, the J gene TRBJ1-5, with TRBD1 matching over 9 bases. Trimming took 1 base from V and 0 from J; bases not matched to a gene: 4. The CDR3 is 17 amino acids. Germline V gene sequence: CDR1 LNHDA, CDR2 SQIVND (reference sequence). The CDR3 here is CASSIVRQGGSNQPQHF. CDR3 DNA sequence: TGTGCCAGTAGTATAGTTCGACAGGGGGGTAGCAATCAGCCCCAGCATTTT.

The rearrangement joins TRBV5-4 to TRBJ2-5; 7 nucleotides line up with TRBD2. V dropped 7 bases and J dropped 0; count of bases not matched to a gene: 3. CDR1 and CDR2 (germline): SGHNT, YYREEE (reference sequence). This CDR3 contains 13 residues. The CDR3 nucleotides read TGTGCCAGCGGGGAGGGATACCAAGAGACCCAGTACTTC. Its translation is CASGEGYQETQYF.

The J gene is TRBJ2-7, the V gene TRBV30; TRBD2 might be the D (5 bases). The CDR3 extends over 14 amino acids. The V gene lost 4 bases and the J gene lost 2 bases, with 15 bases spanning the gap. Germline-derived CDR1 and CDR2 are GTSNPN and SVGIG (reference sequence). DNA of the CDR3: TGTGCCTGGAATCGGGGAAACGCACCCTACGAGCAGTACTTC. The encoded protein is CAWNRGNAPYEQYF.

Here the CDR3 reads CASSHGGMKTQYF. Here the CDR3 DNA reads TGTGCCAGTAGCCATGGGGGGATGAAGACCCAGTACTTC. V is TRBV19 and J is TRBJ2-5; D is possibly TRBD2 (6 bases). The CDR3 length is 13 residues. CDR1 is LNHDA and CDR2 is SQIVND in the germline V gene (reference sequence). Trimming stripped 6 bases from V and 6 bases from J, with 14 bases between.

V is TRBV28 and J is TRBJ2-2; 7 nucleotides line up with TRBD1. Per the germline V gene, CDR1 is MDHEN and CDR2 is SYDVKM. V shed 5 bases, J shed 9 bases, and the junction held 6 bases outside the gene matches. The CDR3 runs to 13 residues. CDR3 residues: CASSPDRERELFF. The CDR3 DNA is TGTGCCAGCAGTCCTGACAGGGAAAGGGAGCTGTTTTTT. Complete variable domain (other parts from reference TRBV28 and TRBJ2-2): DVKVTQSSRYLVKRTGEKVFLECVQDMDHENMFWYRQDPGLGLRLIYFSYDVKMKEKGDIPEGYSVSREKKERFSLILESASTNQTSMYLCASSPDRERELFFGEGSRLTVL.

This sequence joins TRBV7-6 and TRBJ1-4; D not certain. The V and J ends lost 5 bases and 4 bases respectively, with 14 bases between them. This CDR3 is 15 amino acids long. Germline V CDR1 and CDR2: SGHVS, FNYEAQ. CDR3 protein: CASSPGVGSNEKLFF. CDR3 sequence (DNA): TGTGCCAGCAGCCCCGGGGTTGGTAGTAATGAAAAACTGTTTTTT. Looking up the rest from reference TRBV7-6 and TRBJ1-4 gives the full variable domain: GAGVSQSPRYKVTKRGQDVALRCDPISGHVSLYWYRQALGQGPEFLTYFNYEAQQDKSGLPNDRFSAERPEGSISTLTIQRTEQRDSAMYRCASSPGVGSNEKLFFGSGTQLSVL.